This is a list of T cell receptor beta chains from one sample in a study of blood T cell repertoires in COVID-19. Only in-frame clones appear in the TCRdb table, and some are missing; sequencing was by immunoSEQ multiplex PCR. The sample lists 280,000 or so clones, about 87% occurring once. Sequencing input: peripheral blood. The receptors derive from a woman aged 25 to 39 who had recovered from COVID-19. Both conserved end residues are part of each CDR3. The order of the fields is V gene, D gene, J gene, clone size, CDR3 DNA, CDR3 protein. A D gene is named only where the DNA matches it firmly. Clone size is stated in some rows and not others, as once, few, many or a class when expanded.

>TRBV18|-|TRBJ1-4|-
TGTGCCAGCTTACGCGACAGGAATGAAAAACTGTTTTTT
CASLRDRNEKLFF
>TRBV15|TRBD2|TRBJ2-3|-
TGTGCCACCAGCAGAGAACACCCGGGACTAGCGGGGGCCACAGATACGCAGTATTTT
CATSREHPGLAGATDTQYF
>TRBV5-6|-|TRBJ1-6|-
TGTGCCAGCAGCTTGGGACAGCACTCCTATAATTCACCCCTCCACTTT
CASSLGQHSYNSPLHF
>TRBV7-9|-|TRBJ2-7|-
TGTGCCAGCAGCACAAGGGGCGGGGAGAACGACGAGCAGTACTTC
CASSTRGGENDEQYF
>TRBV2|-|TRBJ1-1|few
TGTGCCAGCACAGGTGGCAGACAGAACACTGAAGCTTTCTTT
CASTGGRQNTEAFF
>TRBV30|-|TRBJ2-7|-
TGTGCCCGGAGCAGGGGCAGCTCCTACGAGCAGTACTTC
CARSRGSSYEQYF
>TRBV10-3|-|TRBJ1-1|-
TGTGCCATCAGTGATAATCAGGCCCTTGGGACTGAAGCTTTCTTT
CAISDNQALGTEAFF
>TRBV2|TRBD1|TRBJ1-1|-
TGTGCCAGCAGTGAAGATAGACAGGGCGGCACTGAAGCTTTCTTT
CASSEDRQGGTEAFF
>TRBV4-2|-|TRBJ1-6|-
TGTGCCAGCAGCCAAGCCGGGGGAATGGCCTCTTCACCCCTCCACTTT
CASSQAGGMASSPLHF
>TRBV12-3/TRBV12-4|-|TRBJ1-2|once
TGTGCCAGCAGTTTGGCAGGGGACTATGGCTACACCTTC
CASSLAGDYGYTF
>TRBV5-1|-|TRBJ1-3|-
TGCGCCAGCAGCCATGGAGCGGCTGGAAACACCATATATTTT
CASSHGAAGNTIYF
>TRBV27|-|TRBJ2-1|-
TGTGCCAGCAGCCGTCTCGCGGAAAGCTCCTACAATGAGCAGTTCTTC
CASSRLAESSYNEQFF
>TRBV3-1/TRBV3-2|-|TRBJ2-1|-
TGTGCCAGCAGCCAAGAAACGCTAGCGTTCAATGAGCAGTTCTTC
CASSQETLAFNEQFF
>TRBV19|-|TRBJ2-3|-
TGTGCCAGTAGCGGTGGTGGTGTTGTCGATACGCAGTATTTT
CASSGGGVVDTQYF
>TRBV5-5|TRBD2|TRBJ2-5|-
TGTGCCAGCAGCCCCCTGGGACTAGCCGAGACCCAGTACTTC
CASSPLGLAETQYF
>TRBV10-3|TRBD1|TRBJ1-1|-
TGTGCCATCAGTTCCGGGACAGGGGGCGTTGGCACTGAAGCTTTCTTT
CAISSGTGGVGTEAFF
>TRBV4-1|-|TRBJ1-2|-
TGCGCCAGCAGCCAAGATAGCAGGGTGAACTATGGCTACACCTTC
CASSQDSRVNYGYTF
>TRBV2|-|TRBJ1-1|once
TGTGCCAGCAGAGGACGGGAGAACACTGAAGCTTTCTTT
CASRGRENTEAFF
>TRBV5-4|TRBD1|TRBJ1-4|-
TGTGCCAGCAGCTTGGGACAACAGGGGCAAGAAAAACTGTTTTTT
CASSLGQQGQEKLFF
>TRBV2|TRBD1|TRBJ1-4|once
TGTGCCAGCAATTCGGGGACAGGGGCTGTTGATGAAAAACTGTTTTTT
CASNSGTGAVDEKLFF
>TRBV28|-|TRBJ1-4|-
TGTGCCAGCAGTTTATTAAGGACTACACTGACAACTAATGAAAAACTGTTTTTT
CASSLLRTTLTTNEKLFF
>TRBV15|TRBD1|TRBJ2-3|-
TGTGCCACCAGCAGAGTCCCGACAGGGCAGGCGACAAGTACGCAGTATTTT
CATSRVPTGQATSTQYF
>TRBV6-5|-|TRBJ2-2|-
TGTGCCAGCAGTTCCCGAGGGCGCCACACCGGGGAGCTGTTTTTT
CASSSRGRHTGELFF
>TRBV27|TRBD2|TRBJ2-2|-
TGTGCCAGCATGGCACTAGCGGGGGGGCCTAGCGGGGAGCTGTTTTTT
CASMALAGGPSGELFF
>TRBV27|-|TRBJ2-6|-
TGTGCCAGCCGGCCAGGGGTGGGATTTTTTTTCGCCAACGTCCTGACTTTC
CASRPGVGFFFANVLTF
>TRBV5-1|-|TRBJ1-2|-
TGCGCCAGCAGCCCCTCAGCGGCAGCGAATACTAACTATGGCTACACCTTC
CASSPSAAANTNYGYTF
>TRBV29-1|TRBD1|TRBJ2-4|-
TGCAGCGTGAGACAGGGGTCTAGTGTGGACATTCAGTACTTC
CSVRQGSSVDIQYF
>TRBV28|-|TRBJ2-7|-
TGTGCCAGCGGCTTTGAGCAGTACTTC
CASGFEQYF
>TRBV5-4|TRBD2|TRBJ2-5|-
TGTGCCAGCAGCCGGCGGACTAGCGGGGGCGGGGAGGAGACCCAGTACTTC
CASSRRTSGGGEETQYF
>TRBV5-4|TRBD2|TRBJ2-1|-
TGTGCCAGCAGCTTGGAGGCGGGGGACTACAATGAGCAGTTCTTC
CASSLEAGDYNEQFF
>TRBV30|-|TRBJ2-7|-
TGTGCCTGGAGCAAGCCGATTTCCGCGGGCTACGAGCAGTACTTC
CAWSKPISAGYEQYF
>TRBV7-2|-|TRBJ1-3|-
TGTGCCAGCAGCACCTCACCAGGGGCTGGAAACACCATATATTTT
CASSTSPGAGNTIYF
>TRBV7-7|-|TRBJ1-6|-
TGTGCCAGCAGCTTAGGGGAGAATAATTCACCCCTCCACTTT
CASSLGENNSPLHF
>TRBV5-1|-|TRBJ1-3|once
TGCGCCAGCAGTCTGTCGTGGAGCTCTGGAAACACCATATATTTT
CASSLSWSSGNTIYF
>TRBV10-1|TRBD1|TRBJ2-5|-
TGCGCCAGCAGTGAGGGGGACAGGGGGTCGGAGACCCAGTACTTC
CASSEGDRGSETQYF
>TRBV19|-|TRBJ1-6|-
TGTGCCAGTAGTATGGTAGGGGCTTCTATGGGTAATTCACCCCTCCACTTT
CASSMVGASMGNSPLHF
>TRBV3-1/TRBV3-2|TRBD2|TRBJ2-7|-
TGTGCCAGCAGCCAAGATTTTACTAGCGGGGACACCTACGAGCAGTACTTC
CASSQDFTSGDTYEQYF
>TRBV7-2|-|TRBJ1-5|-
TGTGCCAGCAGCTTAACAGGGTACGTCAATCAGCCCCAGCATTTT
CASSLTGYVNQPQHF
>TRBV7-2|-|TRBJ2-2|-
TGTGCCAGCAGCTTAGGCCTAGCATCCGGGGAGCTGTTTTTT
CASSLGLASGELFF
>TRBV19|TRBD1|TRBJ1-2|-
TGTGCCAGTAGGCAGGGGGGCGGCCTCTACGGCTACACCTTC
CASRQGGGLYGYTF
>TRBV24-1|-|TRBJ2-2|-
TGTGCCACCAGTGACTACAGGGAAACGAACACCGGGGAGCTGTTTTTT
CATSDYRETNTGELFF
>TRBV28|TRBD1|TRBJ2-3|-
TGTGCCAGCAGTTACCCGGACAGGCATAACACAGATACGCAGTATTTT
CASSYPDRHNTDTQYF
>TRBV18|TRBD1|TRBJ1-6|-
TGTGCCAGCTCACCGTCGGCGGACAGGGGGTCACCCCTCCACTTT
CASSPSADRGSPLHF
>TRBV7-2|TRBD1|TRBJ1-3|-
TGTGCCAGCAGCGCCCGACAGGGTCGGTTGGAAAACACCATATATTTT
CASSARQGRLENTIYF
>TRBV7-7|TRBD1|TRBJ1-1|-
TGTGCCAGCAGCGCAAATGCAGGGGGCGCTAATCCTGAAGCTTTCTTT
CASSANAGGANPEAFF
>TRBV5-3|TRBD1|TRBJ1-2|-
TGTGCCAGAAGGTCCGACAGGGGGCTTTATGGCTACACCTTC
CARRSDRGLYGYTF
>TRBV6-5|TRBD1|TRBJ1-5|-
TGTGCCAGCAGTTCTCGGACAGGGTCTCAGCCCCAGCATTTT
CASSSRTGSQPQHF